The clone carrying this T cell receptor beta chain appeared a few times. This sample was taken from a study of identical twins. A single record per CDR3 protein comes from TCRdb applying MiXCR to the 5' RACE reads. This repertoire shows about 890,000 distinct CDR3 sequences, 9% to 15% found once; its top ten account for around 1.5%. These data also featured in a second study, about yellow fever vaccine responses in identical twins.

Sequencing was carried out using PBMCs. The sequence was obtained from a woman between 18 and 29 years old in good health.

The CDR3 is CSAGAGGNQETQYF. The DNA of the CDR3 is TGCAGTGCTGGAGCGGGGGGGAATCAAGAGACCCAGTACTTC. This rearrangement joins TRBV20-1 to TRBJ2-5; 10 bases are shared with TRBD2. V lost 5 bases, J lost 2 bases, and 5 bases stayed unmatched. Germline-derived CDR1 and CDR2 are DFQATT and SNEGSKA (reference sequence). The CDR3 loop spans 14 amino acids.